Following are 24 T cell receptor beta chains from one sample sequenced in a study of shared T cell receptors in the human thymus. Sequenced by immunoSEQ multiplex PCR; TCRdb stores in-frame clones only, minus some. The data hold approximately 580,000 clones, with 75% to 80% observed a single time. This sample also appeared in a second study, on human thymus T cells.

Sequences were obtained from thymocytes. Receptors were obtained from a boy under two years old with a congenital heart defect.

The chain joins TRBV27 to TRBJ2-7; D may be TRBD1 (6 bases). Trimming removed 6 bases at V and 0 bases at J, with 18 bases between. Germline V gene lookup returns CDR1 MNHEY and CDR2 SMNVEV (reference sequence). CDR3 length: 16 amino acids. The CDR3 DNA is TGTGCCAGCAGAAAAATTAAGACAGGAAACTCCTACGAGCAGTACTTC. It translates to CASRKIKTGNSYEQYF.

About this clone: One end of the junction fails to match germline, which may point to a read error. The V gene is TRBV15, the J gene TRBJ2-2, with 8 positions matching TRBD2. Germline loops: CDR1 LNHNV, CDR2 YYDKDF (reference sequence). This CDR3 contains 13 residues. This CDR3 is CATSSPRAGGLFF. Here the CDR3 DNA reads TGTGCCACCAGCAGTCCGCGGGCGGGGGGGCTGTTTTTT.

V usage is TRBV5-4 and J usage is TRBJ2-1; 14 nucleotides match TRBD2. The CDR3 loop spans 14 amino acids. The trim removed 6 bases at V and 10 bases at J, leaving 6 bases unmatched. Germline assignment: CDR1 SGHNT and CDR2 YYREEE (reference sequence). For the CDR3, the DNA is TGTGCCAGCACCCGACTAGCGGGAGGGCGGGAGCAGTTCTTC. This sequence encodes CASTRLAGGREQFF.

In this sample, this clone turned up a few times. The J gene is TRBJ2-1, the V gene TRBV28; D remains unclear. Per the germline V gene, CDR1 is MDHEN and CDR2 is SYDVKM. The CDR3 is 13 residues long. Trimming took 2 bases from V and 9 from J, leaving 11 bases between them. The CDR3 protein is CASSLPIASEQFF. The CDR3 bases are TGTGCCAGCAGTTTACCTATAGCTAGTGAGCAGTTCTTC.

The gene calls are TRBV5-4 and TRBJ2-4; a possible D gene is TRBD2 (6 bases). V gave up 2 bases and J gave up 0 bases, with 18 bases separating them. The CDR3 contains 18 residues. The germline CDR1 and CDR2 sequences are SGHNT and YYREEE (reference sequence). CDR3 in amino acids: CASSFTPTEGLAKNIQYF. The CDR3 DNA reads as TGTGCCAGCAGCTTTACCCCAACGGAGGGGCTAGCCAAAAACATTCAGTACTTC.

V and J are TRBV5-4 and TRBJ2-5; 8 bases line up with TRBD2. The CDR3 spans 16 residues. With V trimmed by 0 bases and J by 5 bases, 9 bases remained unmatched. Germline values: CDR1 SGHNT, CDR2 YYREEE (reference sequence). CDR3 region: CASSLARRGARETQYF. In DNA, the CDR3 is TGTGCCAGCAGCTTGGCCAGGCGGGGGGCCAGGGAGACCCAGTACTTC.

In its sample, this clone was seen a few times. This chain joins TRBV9 and TRBJ2-5; D remains ambiguous. V lost 0 bases to trimming and J lost 5 bases, with 20 bases between them. Germline-derived CDR1 and CDR2 are SGDLS and YYNGEE. The CDR3 totals 17 residues. DNA of the CDR3: TGTGCCAGCAGCGTAGCTGAATCGGTCGCAGGAAGCGAGACCCAGTACTTC. This sequence encodes CASSVAESVAGSETQYF.

The chain uses TRBV7-9 and TRBJ2-1; 10 bases are a match to TRBD2. J lost 3 bases, V lost 0 bases, and 5 bases had no gene match. The CDR3 consists of 17 residues. Per germline, CDR1 SEHNR and CDR2 FQNEAQ (reference sequence). As DNA, the CDR3 is TGTGCCAGCAGCTTAGCGCGGGTAGCGGGGGGCTACAATGAGCAGTTCTTC. Encoded protein: CASSLARVAGGYNEQFF. Full variable domain (missing parts from reference TRBV7-9 and TRBJ2-1): DTGVSQNPRHKITKRGQNVTFRCDPISEHNRLYWYRQTLGQGPEFLTYFQNEAQLEKSRLLSDRFSAERPKGSFSTLEIQRTEQGDSAMYLCASSLARVAGGYNEQFFGPGTRLTVL.

The rearrangement uses TRBV6-5 and TRBJ2-5; D may be TRBD2 (5 bases). The V end was cut by 5 bases, the J end by 7 bases, with 14 bases between. This CDR3 contains 13 residues. Germline V gene lookup returns CDR1 MNHEY and CDR2 SVGAGI. The DNA for the CDR3 is TGTGCCAGCAGTACACCGGGGATGGTGACCCAGTACTTC. Protein: CASSTPGMVTQYF.

The genes are TRBV6-1 and TRBJ2-5; perhaps TRBD1 as D (5 bases). Germline V gene lookup returns CDR1 MNHNS and CDR2 SASEGT. This CDR3 spans 13 amino acids. V was shortened by 10 bases and J by 2 bases, with 14 bases between the two germline ends. In DNA form, the CDR3 reads TGTGCCACCACCGTAAACAGGCAAGAGACCCAGTACTTC. Translated: CATTVNRQETQYF.

This chain connects TRBV29-1 to TRBJ2-7; D might be TRBD2 (6 bases). There are 13 residues in the CDR3. V shed 4 bases and J shed 0 bases, with 10 bases lying between them. Germline V CDR1 and CDR2: SQVTM, ANQGSEA. The CDR3 is CSVGDSSSYEQYF. The CDR3 DNA is TGCAGCGTTGGGGACTCAAGCTCCTACGAGCAGTACTTC.

The chain links TRBV5-1 to TRBJ2-7, with TRBD1 matching 7 bases. Trimming cost V 4 bases and J 3 bases; bases outside gene matches: 13. CDR3 length equals 16 residues. The germline CDR1 and CDR2 sequences are SGHRS and YFSETQ. The CDR3 bases are TGCGCCAGCAGCGTAACCCAGGGGGAGCAAAGCTACGAGCAGTACTTC. It codes for CASSVTQGEQSYEQYF.

This clone appeared a few times. This chain connects TRBV19 to TRBJ2-1; 12 positions agree with TRBD2. This CDR3 comprises 17 residues. From germline, CDR1 is LNHDA and CDR2 SQIVND (reference sequence). Germline trimming cut 5 bases from V and 9 bases from J; bases unmatched to any gene: 14. CDR3 nucleotide sequence: TGTGCCAGTAGTCCCGGACTAGCGGGACCTCCGCGCGCTGAGCAGTTCTTC. This gives the protein CASSPGLAGPPRAEQFF.

This chain joins TRBV4-3 and TRBJ2-3; D is undetermined. Germline CDR1 LGHNA, CDR2 YSLEER. The V end lost 0 bases, the J end lost 5 bases, and 12 bases lay between the germline ends. There are 15 residues in the CDR3. The CDR3 region has the DNA TGCGCCAGCAGCCAAGAATCCAACACCTTAGATACGCAGTATTTT. Amino acid sequence: CASSQESNTLDTQYF.

The chain links TRBV7-9 to TRBJ2-1; 7 bases fit TRBD1. CDR3 length: 15 amino acids. The germline V gene encodes CDR1 SEHNR and CDR2 FQNEAQ (reference sequence). V was pared by 5 bases and J by 12 bases, with 16 bases of the junction left unmatched. The CDR3 bases are TGTGCCAGCAGCCCTAAGGGGGCTAGGGGGCGCGGGCAGTTCTTC. This gives the protein CASSPKGARGRGQFF.

This chain joins TRBV6-5 and TRBJ2-2; 9 nucleotides agree with TRBD2. The germline gives CDR1 MNHEY, CDR2 SVGAGI. V trimming: 1 base; J trimming: 7 bases; junction bases outside the gene matches: 7. The CDR3 is 16 amino acids. DNA of the CDR3: TGTGCCAGCAGTTACTGGGCGGGAGGGCCGGGCGGGGAGCTGTTTTTT. Translating gives CASSYWAGGPGGELFF.

The chain has TRBV4-3 and TRBJ2-7; tentatively, D is TRBD2 (5 bases). The germline V and J ends were trimmed by 0 bases and 0 bases, with 12 bases remaining between them. Looked up from germline, CDR1 is LGHNA and CDR2 is YSLEER. The CDR3 runs to 16 residues. The CDR3 nucleotides are TGCGCCAGCAGCCAAGATAGGGCTAGCCCCTCCTACGAGCAGTACTTC. This translates into CASSQDRASPSYEQYF.

The gene calls are TRBV29-1 and TRBJ2-7; 9 bases match TRBD1. Germline V lookup: CDR1 SQVTM, CDR2 ANQGSEA. This CDR3 is built from 15 residues. V was pared by 4 bases and J by 0 bases, with 7 bases of the junction left unmatched. CDR3 DNA sequence: TGCAGCGTTGTATTGGGGACAGGGAGCTCCTACGAGCAGTACTTC. It specifies CSVVLGTGSSYEQYF.

The rearrangement joins TRBV11-2 to TRBJ2-1; a possible D gene is TRBD2 (7 bases). Germline CDR1 is SGHAT and CDR2 is FQNNGV. The CDR3 extends over 15 amino acids. V shed 5 bases and J shed 10 bases, with 21 bases lying between them. The CDR3 region has the DNA TGTGCCAGCAGCCCCGGACTAGGGGGGGAGGAGGAGCAGTTCTTC. This codes for CASSPGLGGEEEQFF.

The chain employs TRBV4-3 and TRBJ2-1, with D possibly TRBD2 on 6 matching bases. This CDR3 has 19 residues. CDR1 LGHNA and CDR2 YSLEER come from the germline V gene. Trimming left V 3 bases short and J 4 bases short, with 25 bases between. The CDR3 spells CASSQDPPRGLASYNEQFF. DNA for the CDR3: TGCGCCAGCAGCCAGGATCCCCCCCGTGGGCTAGCGAGTTACAATGAGCAGTTCTTC.

The gene calls are TRBV11-2 and TRBJ1-4, with 11 bases aligning to TRBD1. The CDR3 runs to 18 residues. Germline V CDR1 and CDR2: SGHAT, FQNNGV. Trimming took 0 bases from V and 8 from J; bases not matched to a gene: 11. As DNA, the CDR3 is TGTGCCAGCAGCTTAGAGGAACGGACAGGGGGCGTCGGGGAAAAACTGTTTTTT. This sequence encodes CASSLEERTGGVGEKLFF.

This sequence joins TRBV29-1 and TRBJ2-7; 7 nucleotides agree with TRBD2. The germline V gene encodes CDR1 SQVTM and CDR2 ANQGSEA. This CDR3 has 16 residues. Trimming removed 2 bases from V and 0 bases from J; junction bases left unmatched: 10. CDR3 nucleotide sequence: TGCAGCGTTGAAACCCCGACTAGCAGAAGCTCCTACGAGCAGTACTTC. Protein: CSVETPTSRSSYEQYF.

This clone was detected only once. This chain joins TRBV29-1 and TRBJ2-2, with a tentative D call TRBD2 (6 bases). Germline CDR1 reads SQVTM; CDR2 reads ANQGSEA. The V and J ends lost 4 bases and 5 bases respectively, with 11 bases between them. The CDR3 runs to 13 residues. In nucleotides, the CDR3 is TGCAGCGTTGTAGAGGGAGGAACCGGGGAGCTGTTTTTT. Translating gives CSVVEGGTGELFF.

The chain joins TRBV7-8 to TRBJ2-4; maybe TRBD1 (7 bases). The germline V and J ends were trimmed by 5 bases and 9 bases, with 20 bases remaining between them. This CDR3 contains 15 residues. CDR1 is SGHVS and CDR2 is FQNEAQ in the germline V gene. The chain's CDR3 is CASSLQGGSTGIQYF. In DNA form, the CDR3 reads TGTGCCAGCAGCCTCCAGGGGGGTAGTACGGGCATTCAGTACTTC.